The 20 T cell receptor beta chains below come from one sample, sequenced in a study of HIV-infected patients and healthy controls. Whole blood was used without fractionation, so all unsorted peripheral T cells were included. Alpha and beta constant-region primers primed reverse transcription of about 500 ng RNA. Separate chain-specific third strand synthesis with multiplexing indices produced the alpha and beta libraries. TCRdb re-analysed the 5' RACE reads in MiXCR, keeping a single row per CDR3 protein. The sample shows 15,000 to 20,000 distinct CDR3 sequences, around 10% of them seen only once. Source material: blood. The receptors were gathered from an adult in good health.

This clonotype has at least ten counts. The CDR3: CSARSPQGGQPQHF. As DNA, the CDR3 is TGCAGTGCTAGAAGCCCCCAGGGGGGACAGCCCCAGCATTTT. This chain joins TRBV20-1 and TRBJ1-5, with 7 bases fitting TRBD1. V lost 2 bases, J lost 7 bases, and 8 bases stayed unmatched. Per the germline V gene, CDR1 is DFQATT and CDR2 is SNEGSKA (reference sequence). This CDR3 region has 14 residues.

The chain joins TRBV5-4 to TRBJ2-7; D is possibly TRBD1 (5 bases). The V and J ends lost 2 bases and 3 bases respectively, with 12 bases between them. This CDR3 comprises 14 residues. Germline V CDR1 and CDR2: SGHNT, YYREEE (reference sequence). The CDR3 sequence: CASSFGSRDYEQYF. CDR3 coding DNA: TGTGCCAGCAGCTTCGGGTCCAGGGACTACGAGCAGTACTTC.

This clonotype was observed many times. The chain joins TRBV7-9 to TRBJ1-1, with a weak D call TRBD1 (6 bases). In germline, CDR1 is SEHNR, CDR2 FQNEAQ (reference sequence). The length of the CDR3 is 15 residues. The V end was cut by 3 bases, the J end by 3 bases, with 14 bases between. CDR3 amino acids: CASSFRGGGDTEAFF. The CDR3 bases are TGTGCCAGCAGCTTTAGAGGAGGGGGGGACACTGAAGCTTTCTTT.

This chain uses TRBV5-1 with TRBJ2-6; 15 nucleotides match TRBD2. Unmatched junction bases numbered 16, after V lost 2 bases and J lost 1 base. The length of the CDR3 is 23 residues. Per germline, CDR1 SGHRS and CDR2 YFSETQ. The DNA for the CDR3 is TGCGCCAGCAGCTTCTACTCGCCGGGACTAGCGGGAGGACCTGTGTCTGGGGCCAACGTCCTGACTTTC. This encodes CASSFYSPGLAGGPVSGANVLTF.

This clonotype was observed at least ten times. The V gene is TRBV7-3, the J gene TRBJ2-3, with TRBD1 matching over 8 bases. Germline assignment: CDR1 SGHTA and CDR2 FQGTGA. The CDR3 extends over 16 amino acids. The ends lost 2 bases at V and 3 bases at J; junction bases unmatched: 7. In DNA form, the CDR3 reads TGTGCCAGCAGCTTAGGTTCACAGGGGGGAACAGATACGCAGTATTTT. It translates to CASSLGSQGGTDTQYF.

This chain links TRBV6-6 with TRBJ1-5; D is unresolved. V shed 8 bases and J shed 3 bases, with 11 bases lying between them. CDR3 length: 13 residues. Germline V gene data show CDR1 as MNHNY and CDR2 as SVGAGI (reference sequence). CDR3 in DNA: TGTGCCAGCCGGAGGGTTGACAATCAGCCCCAGCATTTT. The encoded protein is CASRRVDNQPQHF.

The sample holds many counts of this clonotype. The chain couples TRBV28 to TRBJ2-7; D might be TRBD1 or TRBD2, each matching 5 bases. The germline gives CDR1 MDHEN, CDR2 SYDVKM. With 2 bases removed from V and 1 base from J, the gap between germline ends came to 24 bases. The CDR3 is made up of 19 amino acids. CDR3 amino acids: CASSLLVPGPTWGSYEQYF. In DNA form, the CDR3 reads TGTGCCAGCAGTTTACTCGTCCCGGGCCCGACCTGGGGGTCCTACGAGCAGTACTTC.

This clonotype appeared many times. J is TRBJ1-6 and V is TRBV14; D remains ambiguous. The ends were cut back, 0 bases at V and 10 bases at J, with 7 bases in the middle. The germline V gene encodes CDR1 SGHDN and CDR2 FVKESK. The CDR3 runs to 13 residues. CDR3 residues: CASSQDFGSPLHF. CDR3 sequence (DNA): TGTGCCAGCAGCCAAGATTTTGGGTCACCCCTCCACTTT. Combining the CDR3 with reference TRBV14 and TRBJ1-6 gives the whole variable domain EAGVTQFPSHSVIEKGQTVTLRCDPISGHDNLYWYRRVMGKEIKFLLHFVKESKQDESGMPNNRFLAERTGGTYSTLKVQPAELEDSGVYFCASSQDFGSPLHFGNGTRLTVT.

CDR3 bases: TGTGCCAGCAGTCGTTCCGACGGTTCTGGGGGGCAAGAGACCCAGTACTTC. The encoded protein is CASSRSDGSGGQETQYF. The chain carries TRBV7-8 and TRBJ2-5; tentatively, D is TRBD2 (6 bases). Germline-derived CDR1 and CDR2 are SGHVS and FQNEAQ. The CDR3 is made up of 17 amino acids. Trimming shortened V by 6 bases and J by 2 bases, and 22 bases separated the two germline ends.

In its sample, this clonotype was seen many times. The chain joins TRBV6-5 to TRBJ2-3, with 8 positions matching TRBD2. Trimming cost V 2 bases and J 4 bases; bases outside gene matches: 5. CDR1 is MNHEY and CDR2 is SVGAGI in the germline V gene. The CDR3 covers 15 residues. Written as DNA, the CDR3 is TGTGCCAGCAGTTACGGACTAGCTAACGCAGATACGCAGTATTTT. It is translated as CASSYGLANADTQYF.

This clonotype counts as medium-sized. This chain links TRBV12-3 or TRBV12-4 with TRBJ2-3; TRBD2 aligns across 8 bases. Trimming at V came to 6 bases and at J to 8 bases, leaving 4 bases not matched to a gene. The CDR3 runs to 12 residues. CDR3 sequence reads: CASSRREATQYF. CDR3 nucleotide sequence: TGTGCCAGCAGCCGGCGGGAGGCTACGCAGTATTTT.

This clonotype was recorded many times. CDR3 sequence reads: CASSRTSDRGNEQYF. CDR3 DNA sequence: TGTGCCAGTAGTCGAACCTCGGACAGGGGGAACGAGCAGTACTTC. The V and J genes are TRBV19 and TRBJ2-7; 10 nucleotides agree with TRBD1. CDR1 LNHDA and CDR2 SQIVND come from the germline V gene (reference sequence). V was clipped by 5 bases and J by 5 bases; unmatched bases: 9. The length of the CDR3 is 15 residues.

This clonotype was observed many times. J is TRBJ2-1 and V is TRBV12-5; TRBD2 aligns across 11 bases. The CDR3 contains 15 residues. V lost 4 bases, J lost 9 bases, and 8 bases stayed unmatched. Germline V gives CDR1 LGHNT, CDR2 FRNRAP. The CDR3 DNA reads TGTGCTAGTGGTTCGGTAGCGGGAGGGCCCGGTGAGCAGTTCTTC. The encoded protein is CASGSVAGGPGEQFF.

This clonotype was seen repeatedly, ten times or more. The rearrangement links TRBV9 to TRBJ2-3; the match to TRBD2 covers 7 bases. The V segment lost 4 bases and the J segment 4 bases; nucleotides outside the gene matches: 12. The CDR3 has 16 amino acids. In germline, CDR1 is SGDLS, CDR2 YYNGEE. Written as DNA, the CDR3 is TGTGCCAGCAGCCCTCCGGTCGGGGGGTGGGCAGATACGCAGTATTTT. It yields the protein CASSPPVGGWADTQYF.

This clonotype was observed many times. The V and J genes are TRBV27 and TRBJ2-7; TRBD1 matches 8 bases. The CDR3 spans 14 residues. Germline assignment: CDR1 MNHEY and CDR2 SMNVEV (reference sequence). V shed 2 bases, J shed 7 bases, and the junction held 7 bases outside the gene matches. The CDR3 coding sequence is TGTGCCAGCAGTTTAAGGTCCAGGGGGCGTGAGCAGTACTTC. Translation: CASSLRSRGREQYF.

V usage is TRBV6-6 and J usage is TRBJ2-3, with TRBD2 as a possible D gene (6 bases). Trimming removed 6 bases at V and 2 bases at J, with 18 bases between. The CDR3 consists of 16 residues. Germline V CDR1 and CDR2: MNHNY, SVGAGI (reference sequence). The CDR3 here is CASSHADLASTDTQYF. The CDR3 DNA is TGTGCCAGCAGCCATGCCGACCTAGCGTCCACAGATACGCAGTATTTT.

This clonotype appeared a few times. V gene TRBV7-2 combines with J gene TRBJ2-1; no firm D call. This CDR3 is 11 amino acids long. V was pared by 3 bases and J by 9 bases, with 6 bases between. CDR1 and CDR2 (germline): SGHTA, FQGNSA. The CDR3 spells CASSLGGEQFF. As DNA, the CDR3 is TGTGCCAGCAGCTTGGGCGGTGAGCAGTTCTTC.

This clonotype was counted many times. The chain couples TRBV19 to TRBJ2-1; tentatively, D is TRBD1 (5 bases). Trimming pared 3 bases from V and 7 bases from J, leaving 10 bases between. This CDR3 region has 13 residues. Germline V gene lookup returns CDR1 LNHDA and CDR2 SQIVND (reference sequence). In nucleotides, the CDR3 is TGTGCCAGTAGTATGCAGGGCCGGAATGAGCAGTTCTTC. Residues: CASSMQGRNEQFF.

This clonotype appeared many times. The V gene is TRBV28, the J gene TRBJ2-7, with a tentative D call TRBD2 (6 bases). V lost 5 bases to trimming and J lost 0 bases, with 20 bases between them. The CDR3 sequence is 17 residues long. The germline gives CDR1 MDHEN, CDR2 SYDVKM. The CDR3 sequence is CASSSPASALNSYEQYF. The CDR3 DNA reads as TGTGCCAGCAGTAGTCCAGCTAGCGCCCTTAACTCCTACGAGCAGTACTTC.

The sample holds a few counts of this clonotype. CDR3 sequence: CASDGTSGGGFTDTQYF. The DNA of the CDR3 is TGTGCCAGCGATGGGACTAGCGGGGGAGGATTCACAGATACGCAGTATTTT. The chain has TRBV19 and TRBJ2-3; 14 positions match TRBD2. CDR1 is LNHDA and CDR2 is SQIVND in the germline V gene (reference sequence). The trim removed 9 bases at V and 2 bases at J, leaving 10 bases unmatched. The CDR3 runs to 17 residues.